The 28 T cell receptor beta chains listed next were all sequenced from one sample in a study of blood T cell repertoires in COVID-19. Repertoires were generated with immunoSEQ multiplex PCR, while TCRdb's copy carries only in-frame clones and drops some. The table has about 88,000 clones, around nine tenths seen once. Sequencing was performed on peripheral blood. These receptors were taken from an elderly woman with acute or convalescent COVID-19.

V usage is TRBV5-4 and J usage is TRBJ2-5; D gene unclear. This CDR3 is 12 amino acids long. The ends were cut back, 2 bases at V and 5 bases at J, with 7 bases in the middle. Germline assignment: CDR1 SGHNT and CDR2 YYREEE (reference sequence). CDR3 residues: CASSFPGETQYF. In nucleotides, the CDR3 is TGTGCCAGCAGCTTCCCTGGCGAGACCCAGTACTTC.

The chain recombines TRBV18 with TRBJ2-7; unclear D gene. V shed 3 bases and J shed 1 base, with 7 bases lying between them. There are 13 residues in the CDR3. The V gene's germline CDR1 is KGHSH and CDR2 LQKENI. The CDR3 nucleotides are TGTGCCAGCTCACCGACACCGTCCTACGAGCAGTACTTC. Its protein product is CASSPTPSYEQYF.

This chain joins TRBV12-3 or TRBV12-4 and TRBJ1-5; 7 positions match TRBD1. This CDR3 is built from 13 residues. After removal of 4 bases from V and 9 bases from J, the junction contained 6 bases not matched to a gene. The CDR3 region has the DNA TGTGCCAGCAGTTCCATGGACAGGCCGCCCCAGCATTTT. It specifies CASSSMDRPPQHF.

The V and J genes are TRBV6-5 and TRBJ1-2, with D unresolved. There are 12 residues in the CDR3. The ends were cut back, 6 bases at V and 7 bases at J, with 12 bases in the middle. In germline, CDR1 is MNHEY, CDR2 SVGAGI. The CDR3 loop reads CASRPLEGGYTF. DNA for the CDR3: TGTGCCAGCAGACCACTAGAGGGTGGCTACACCTTC.

CDR3: CASSLLVGAVGYTF. In DNA form, the CDR3 reads TGTGCCAGCAGCTTACTGGTGGGCGCTGTGGGCTACACCTTC. The chain is built from TRBV11-1 and TRBJ1-2; D is unresolved. Germline V gene sequence: CDR1 SGHAT, CDR2 FQDESV (reference sequence). V shed 2 bases and J shed 8 bases, with 15 bases lying between them. This CDR3 region has 14 residues.

CDR3 sequence: CSVSTGESPLHF. CDR3 DNA: TGCAGCGTCAGTACAGGGGAATCACCCCTCCACTTT. The chain combines TRBV29-1 with TRBJ1-6; 7 bases line up with TRBD1. V lost 6 bases to trimming and J lost 10 bases; unmatched junction nucleotides: 6. Germline CDR1 and CDR2: SQVTM and ANQGSEA. The CDR3 totals 12 residues.

The chain uses TRBV7-2 and TRBJ2-7, with 8 nucleotides matching TRBD1. V lost 5 bases to trimming and J lost 2 bases; unmatched junction nucleotides: 5. Germline-derived CDR1 and CDR2 are SGHTA and FQGNSA. This CDR3 region has 14 residues. DNA of the CDR3: TGTGCCAGCAGCCCAGGACAGGGCCCCTACGAGCAGTACTTC. Its protein product is CASSPGQGPYEQYF.

The chain combines TRBV5-1 with TRBJ1-3; the D gene is possibly TRBD1 (6 bases). V lost 5 bases, J lost 4 bases, and 16 bases lay in between. The CDR3 is made up of 15 amino acids. CDR1 and CDR2 (germline): SGHRS, YFSETQ. The CDR3 DNA is TGCGCCAGCAGTTTGACACAGGGTCGGGGAAACACCATATATTTT. Its protein is CASSLTQGRGNTIYF.

The chain employs TRBV19 and TRBJ1-1; a weak D match, TRBD1 (5 bases). V lost 7 bases and J lost 6, with 18 bases in between. Germline assignment: CDR1 LNHDA and CDR2 SQIVND (reference sequence). CDR3 size: 14 residues. CDR3 loop: CASNVGQFLAEAFF. The CDR3 DNA is TGTGCCAGTAACGTGGGGCAGTTTTTGGCTGAAGCTTTCTTT.

The gene calls are TRBV5-4 and TRBJ2-6; TRBD1 agrees at 8 bases. Germline V CDR1 and CDR2: SGHNT, YYREEE (reference sequence). This CDR3 is built from 17 residues. The V segment lost 0 bases and the J segment 0 bases; nucleotides outside the gene matches: 2. The CDR3 bases are TGTGCCAGCAGCTTGGGGACAGGGAGCTCTGGGGCCAACGTCCTGACTTTC. This translates into CASSLGTGSSGANVLTF.

The rearrangement links TRBV4-3 to TRBJ2-2, with D perhaps TRBD2 (6 bases). V lost 0 bases and J lost 7, with 9 bases in between. Per germline, CDR1 LGHNA and CDR2 YSLEER. The CDR3 has 14 amino acids. For the CDR3, the DNA is TGCGCCAGCAGCCAAGATGGACTACTCGGGGAGCTGTTTTTT. Its translation: CASSQDGLLGELFF.

Of note for this clone: The same CDR3 can be traced to other DNA sequences in this sample. The chain links TRBV6-5 to TRBJ1-2; TRBD1 aligns across 7 bases. The CDR3 runs 13 residues. V was clipped by 4 bases and J by 5 bases; unmatched bases: 4. Germline assignment: CDR1 MNHEY and CDR2 SVGAGI. The CDR3 nucleotides are TGTGCCAGCAGTTTCACAGGGGATTATGGCTACACCTTC. This translates into CASSFTGDYGYTF.

J is TRBJ1-4 and V is TRBV18; D ambiguous. V lost 0 bases and J lost 6, with 8 bases in between. The CDR3 is made up of 14 amino acids. Germline V CDR1 and CDR2: KGHSH, LQKENI. Here the CDR3 reads CASSPPGSDEKLFF. As DNA, the CDR3 is TGTGCCAGCTCACCACCAGGGAGCGATGAAAAACTGTTTTTT.

This chain connects TRBV15 to TRBJ1-1, with D possibly TRBD1 on 6 matching bases. The V end was cut by 5 bases, the J end by 0 bases, with 16 bases between. This CDR3 has 16 residues. In germline, CDR1 is LNHNV, CDR2 YYDKDF (reference sequence). In nucleotides, the CDR3 is TGTGCCACCAGCCCCGGAGTAGGGACACTGAACACTGAAGCTTTCTTT. Its protein is CATSPGVGTLNTEAFF.

The chain's CDR3 is CASSIVGDLGLAGGSNTGELFF. CDR3 nucleotides: TGTGCCAGTAGTATTGTGGGAGACCTGGGACTAGCGGGAGGATCGAACACCGGGGAGCTGTTTTTT. The chain is built from TRBV19 and TRBJ2-2, with TRBD2 matching over 15 bases. Germline V lookup: CDR1 LNHDA, CDR2 SQIVND (reference sequence). Losses at the gene ends were 3 bases for V and 0 bases for J; bases not matched to a gene: 14. The CDR3 length is 22 residues.

This sequence joins TRBV4-3 and TRBJ2-3, with D perhaps TRBD2 (6 bases). V lost 0 bases, J lost 3 bases, and 13 bases lay in between. The germline V gene encodes CDR1 LGHNA and CDR2 YSLEER. This CDR3 is 16 amino acids long. CDR3 in DNA: TGCGCCAGCAGCCAAGATAGGCGGGGCCCAACAGATACGCAGTATTTT. It yields the protein CASSQDRRGPTDTQYF.

The chain recombines TRBV4-3 with TRBJ2-7; D is undetermined. This CDR3 has 13 amino acids. The V and J ends lost 4 bases and 3 bases respectively, with 10 bases between them. Germline CDR1 and CDR2: LGHNA and YSLEER. CDR3 nucleotides: TGCGCCAGCAGCCTTGACTTAAACTACGAGCAGTACTTC. Protein sequence: CASSLDLNYEQYF.

The chain employs TRBV10-3 and TRBJ2-1; 7 positions agree with TRBD2. The CDR3 sequence is 15 residues long. Germline CDR1 and CDR2: ENHRY and SYGVKD. Trimming at V came to 4 bases and at J to 6 bases, leaving 9 bases not matched to a gene. The CDR3 sequence is CAISAMGEGRNEQFF. The CDR3 bases are TGTGCCATCAGTGCCATGGGGGAGGGTCGCAATGAGCAGTTCTTC.

The V call is TRBV9, the J call TRBJ2-1, with D tentatively TRBD2 (6 bases). Germline values: CDR1 SGDLS, CDR2 YYNGEE. V dropped 3 bases and J dropped 0 bases, with 13 bases sitting between them. There are 16 residues in the CDR3. The chain's CDR3 is CASSERAGSSYNEQFF. DNA for the CDR3: TGTGCCAGCAGCGAGCGGGCAGGGAGCTCCTACAATGAGCAGTTCTTC.

This clone has just a few counts. The chain recombines TRBV21-1 with TRBJ1-6; no DNA check was done on the table's D call, TRBD1. TRBV21-1 is described as a pseudogene. The length of the CDR3 is 13 residues. CDR3 nucleotides: TGTGCCAGCAGCAAAAAACAGGGTTCACCCCTCCACTTT. Translation gives CASSKKQGSPLHF.

To note about this clone: Other nucleotide sequences in the sample specify the same CDR3. CDR3 coding DNA: TGTGCCAGTAGTATCGCCAGCCAGGGGACAGATACGCAGTATTTT. It codes for CASSIASQGTDTQYF. The V call is TRBV19, the J call TRBJ2-3; TRBD1 might be the D (6 bases). Germline-derived CDR1 and CDR2 are LNHDA and SQIVND (reference sequence). The length of the CDR3 is 15 residues. Between the trimmed V and J ends, which lost 3 bases and 3 bases, there was a span of 13 bases.

This chain links TRBV5-1 with TRBJ2-5, with 9 bases that match TRBD2. The germline V gene has CDR1 SGHRS and CDR2 YFSETQ. CDR3 length: 16 amino acids. The ends lost 0 bases at V and 1 base at J; junction bases unmatched: 4. CDR3 residues: CASSLAPAGGQETQYF. The CDR3 coding sequence is TGCGCCAGCAGCTTGGCCCCAGCGGGGGGCCAAGAGACCCAGTACTTC.

This chain connects TRBV5-4 to TRBJ2-1, with 11 bases aligning to TRBD2. The CDR3 runs to 16 residues. CDR1 is SGHNT, CDR2 YYREEE, per germline (reference sequence). V gave up 0 bases and J gave up 8 bases; unmatched junction bases: 7. The CDR3 DNA sequence: TGTGCCAGCAGCTTGGGGGGTAGCGGGAGGGTATATGAGCAGTTCTTC. Translating gives CASSLGGSGRVYEQFF.

The chain is built from TRBV10-3 and TRBJ1-4, with D maybe TRBD1 (6 bases). The ends were cut back, 2 bases at V and 8 bases at J, with 12 bases in the middle. The V gene's germline CDR1 is ENHRY and CDR2 SYGVKD. This CDR3 has 14 residues. The CDR3 protein is CAISEGRGTEKLFF. CDR3 DNA sequence: TGTGCCATCAGTGAGGGCAGGGGCACCGAAAAACTGTTTTTT.

The genes are TRBV7-9 and TRBJ1-3; D is unresolved. CDR1 and CDR2 from the germline V gene are SEHNR and FQNEAQ (reference sequence). V shed 7 bases and J shed 4 bases, with 14 bases lying between them. The CDR3 is 14 amino acids. CDR3 residues: CASISVQAGNTIYF. The CDR3 nucleotides are TGTGCCAGCATCTCCGTCCAAGCCGGAAACACCATATATTTT.

V usage is TRBV6-5 and J usage is TRBJ1-2; 7 bases are a match to TRBD1. CDR1 is MNHEY and CDR2 is SVGAGI in the germline V gene. V lost 2 bases and J lost 6; bases outside the gene matches: 6. This CDR3 is 14 amino acids long. The CDR3 sequence is CASSYSTGAHGYTF. The CDR3 DNA reads as TGTGCCAGCAGTTACAGTACAGGGGCCCATGGCTACACCTTC.

The chain has TRBV28 and TRBJ2-5, with TRBD2 matching 11 bases. CDR1 MDHEN and CDR2 SYDVKM come from the germline V gene. The J segment lost 1 base and the V segment lost 5 bases, leaving 6 bases of the junction unmatched. The CDR3 is 16 amino acids. DNA of the CDR3: TGTGCCAGCAGTGATTCCGGGACTAGCGGCCAAGAGACCCAGTACTTC. It translates to CASSDSGTSGQETQYF.

V is TRBV23-1 and J is TRBJ1-3; D is ambiguous. TRBV23-1 is noted as an ORF with a role that remains uncertain. The germline V and J ends were trimmed by 3 bases and 0 bases, with 12 bases remaining between them. This CDR3 has 16 amino acids. CDR3 sequence (DNA): TGCGCCAGCAGTCATTTTCAGGAACCCTCTGGAAACACCATATATTTT. This translates into CASSHFQEPSGNTIYF.